This is a list of T cell receptor beta chains from one sample in a study of CD8 T cells in ankylosing spondylitis. TCRdb processed the 5' RACE reads anew with MiXCR; each CDR3 protein has one entry. The top ten clones hold over 15% of a sample with 670,000 or so distinct CDR3 sequences, roughly 19% of them seen once. The sequenced material came from blood, either unsorted or a sorted T cell fraction (not recorded which). These receptors were collected from a male donor with ankylosing spondylitis. CDR3s include the opening cysteine and the closing phenylalanine or tryptophan.

V	CDR3
TRBV29-1	CSVEGGPGNTGELFF
TRBV3-1	CASSQEYQGKNTEAFF
TRBV29-1	CSVDSVTGEQYF
TRBV20-1	CSARVGTSSYEQYF
TRBV20-1	CSARDWDRGNYEQYF
TRBV4-1	CASSPLEGMESEAFF
TRBV4-1	CASRKTDATNEKLFF
TRBV5-6	CASSCLVTETQYF
TRBV28	CASSFPGQSYEQYF
TRBV6-5	CASSYNRATGELFF
TRBV5-5	CASSRRQGESSPLHF
TRBV20-1	CSAIGDRLGYGYTF
TRBV12-3/TRBV12-4	CASSFGNYEQYF
TRBV5-4	CASSLDSRDTGELFF
TRBV20-1	CSARGLATHEQYF
TRBV12-3/TRBV12-4	CASSKGQGGPLTQYF
TRBV9	CASSHTLGTEAFF
TRBV5-1	CASSLDSNTGELFF